The 26 T cell receptor beta chains given below trace back to one sample, sequenced in a study of CD8 T cells in ankylosing spondylitis (dated by TCRdb to the late 2010s). The library was prepared using 5' RACE. The instrument was an Illumina HiSeq 2500. Through fastp at Q25 and MiXCR, TCRdb rebuilt clones from the public reads, retaining in-frame beta chains. Entries are consolidated by CDR3 protein sequence, retaining the most common genes and DNA. Recorded for this sample are roughly 180,000 distinct CDR3 sequences; 9.5% to 15% of them occurred a single time. The top ten clones comprise 16% of the sample. Sample: blood, either unsorted or a sorted T cell fraction (not recorded which). The receptors derive from a male donor with ankylosing spondylitis or in good health (not recorded which).

The V call is TRBV12-3 or TRBV12-4, the J call TRBJ1-1; no reliable D call. The CDR3 has 13 amino acids. V was pared by 2 bases and J by 2 bases, with 6 bases between. CDR3 bases: TGTGCCAGCAGTTTACGGAGTAACACTGAAGCTTTCTTT. Amino acid sequence: CASSLRSNTEAFF.

The table lists this clonotype with a few counts. V usage is TRBV6-5 and J usage is TRBJ2-5; D uncertain. V was cut by 2 bases and J by 2 bases, with 12 bases left in between. In germline, CDR1 is MNHEY, CDR2 SVGAGI. This CDR3 contains 15 residues. The CDR3 DNA is TGTGCCAGCAGTTACAAGGGTTCCAGGCAAGAGACCCAGTACTTC. Residues: CASSYKGSRQETQYF.

This clonotype occurred a few times. V gene TRBV7-9 combines with J gene TRBJ2-1, with D possibly called TRBD1 or TRBD2 (6 bases each). The CDR3 extends over 15 amino acids. Germline-derived CDR1 and CDR2 are SEHNR and FQNEAQ (reference sequence). The V end was cut by 7 bases, the J end by 6 bases, with 19 bases between. The CDR3 loop reads CASTPGGGPINEQFF. The CDR3 DNA is TGTGCCAGCACACCCGGAGGGGGACCCATCAATGAGCAGTTCTTC. Full variable domain (rest looked up from reference TRBV7-9 and TRBJ2-1): DTGVSQNPRHKITKRGQNVTFRCDPISEHNRLYWYRQTLGQGPEFLTYFQNEAQLEKSRLLSDRFSAERPKGSFSTLEIQRTEQGDSAMYLCASTPGGGPINEQFFGPGTRLTVL.

This clonotype was observed at least ten times. The rearrangement joins TRBV12-3 or TRBV12-4 to TRBJ2-7; 10 bases map to TRBD2. The CDR3 is 18 residues long. CDR3 DNA: TGTGCGGGGCCAACAGGGTTTCTAGGGACTAGCGTAATCTACGAGCAGTACTTC. Its protein is CAGPTGFLGTSVIYEQYF.

This clonotype was counted only a few times. The DNA of the CDR3 is TGTGCCAGCAGCCTCACCTCAGGGGGCAGAGGGGATACGCAGTATTTT. Translated: CASSLTSGGRGDTQYF. This chain joins TRBV7-8 and TRBJ2-3; 8 positions match TRBD1. Germline assignment: CDR1 SGHVS and CDR2 FQNEAQ. The length of the CDR3 is 16 residues. V lost 5 bases and J lost 6; bases outside the gene matches: 13.

This clonotype was counted at least ten times. The chain joins TRBV5-1 to TRBJ1-1, with a possible D match to TRBD1 (5 bases). Germline CDR1 reads SGHRS; CDR2 reads YFSETQ. V lost 4 bases, J lost 1 base, and 14 bases lay in between. There are 15 residues in the CDR3. CDR3 region: CASSPGTGENTEAFF. Written as DNA, the CDR3 is TGCGCCAGCAGCCCGGGGACGGGGGAGAACACTGAAGCTTTCTTT.

The chain combines TRBV19 with TRBJ1-5, with D perhaps TRBD1 (6 bases). Germline lookup yields CDR1 LNHDA and CDR2 SQIVND (reference sequence). The ends were cut back, 3 bases at V and 5 bases at J, with 8 bases in the middle. This CDR3 is 13 amino acids long. This CDR3 reads CASSIDRYQPQHF. DNA of the CDR3: TGTGCCAGTAGTATCGACAGGTATCAGCCCCAGCATTTT.

The genes are TRBV7-6 and TRBJ2-3; 12 positions match TRBD2. CDR3 length equals 16 residues. From germline, CDR1 is SGHVS and CDR2 FNYEAQ. V was clipped by 5 bases and J by 4 bases; unmatched bases: 7. The CDR3 here is CASSLLSSGGADTQYF. CDR3 nucleotides: TGTGCCAGCAGCCTCCTGTCTAGCGGGGGGGCAGATACGCAGTATTTT.

The CDR3 region has the DNA TGCAGTGCTTCCCGCGGGCAGGGGCTTCCTGGGGACGAGCAGTACTTC. Its translation: CSASRGQGLPGDEQYF. This rearrangement joins TRBV20-1 to TRBJ2-7, with a weak D call TRBD1 (6 bases). The CDR3 consists of 16 residues. Deletions cut 5 bases from V and 5 bases from J, with 25 bases between. Germline V gene lookup returns CDR1 DFQATT and CDR2 SNEGSKA (reference sequence).

This clonotype turned up a few times. The rearrangement links TRBV19 to TRBJ2-7, with D possibly TRBD2 on 6 matching bases. This CDR3 is 14 amino acids long. V was clipped by 5 bases and J by 5 bases, with 16 bases between them. CDR1 is LNHDA and CDR2 is SQIVND in the germline V gene (reference sequence). As DNA, the CDR3 is TGTGCCAGTAGTTACGGAGGGGATTACAACGAGCAGTACTTC. This translates into CASSYGGDYNEQYF.

The chain combines TRBV5-1 with TRBJ2-7; tentatively, D is TRBD2 (5 bases). The V and J ends lost 5 bases and 3 bases respectively, with 15 bases between them. This CDR3 contains 14 residues. Germline-derived CDR1 and CDR2 are SGHRS and YFSETQ. CDR3 DNA sequence: TGCGCCAGCAGTCCCCTGGGAGCTTACTACGAGCAGTACTTC. It codes for CASSPLGAYYEQYF.

The chain employs TRBV5-1 and TRBJ1-2; maybe TRBD1 (5 bases). This CDR3 is built from 18 residues. In germline, CDR1 is SGHRS, CDR2 YFSETQ. Trimming removed 3 bases at V and 2 bases at J, with 23 bases between. CDR3 region: CASSSPPGTKRGNYGYTF. CDR3 in DNA: TGCGCCAGCAGCTCGCCACCCGGGACTAAAAGAGGGAACTATGGCTACACCTTC.

The V call is TRBV2, the J call TRBJ1-3, with TRBD1 as a possible D gene (5 bases). The CDR3 length is 14 residues. Trimming shortened V by 7 bases and J by 3 bases, and 13 bases separated the two germline ends. CDR1 and CDR2 (germline): SNHLY, FYNNEI. CDR3: CASNLRGSGNTIYF. The CDR3 DNA reads TGTGCCAGCAACCTCCGGGGGAGTGGAAACACCATATATTTT.

In its sample, this clonotype was seen a few times. The chain is built from TRBV20-1 and TRBJ1-4; the D gene is possibly TRBD1 (5 bases). Germline CDR1 is DFQATT and CDR2 is SNEGSKA (reference sequence). V was shortened by 0 bases and J by 6 bases, with 17 bases between the two germline ends. The CDR3 is 16 amino acids. As DNA, the CDR3 is TGCAGTGCTAGAGATCGGAATGGGGGGTTGGATGAAAAACTGTTTTTT. Encoded protein: CSARDRNGGLDEKLFF.

The V and J genes are TRBV7-2 and TRBJ2-1; 16 nucleotides line up with TRBD2. Germline loops: CDR1 SGHTA, CDR2 FQGNSA. V dropped 5 bases and J dropped 6; count of bases not matched to a gene: 7. The CDR3 runs to 17 residues. The CDR3 spells CASSLGLAGGPINEQFF. CDR3 nucleotides: TGTGCCAGCAGCCTGGGACTAGCGGGGGGGCCCATCAATGAGCAGTTCTTC. Looking up the rest from reference TRBV7-2 and TRBJ2-1 gives the full variable domain: GAGVSQSPSNKVTEKGKDVELRCDPISGHTALYWYRQSLGQGLEFLIYFQGNSAPDKSGLPSDRFSAERTGGSVSTLTIQRTQQEDSAVYLCASSLGLAGGPINEQFFGPGTRLTVL.

This clonotype was seen many times. The rearrangement joins TRBV6-6 to TRBJ2-1; D possibly matches TRBD1 or TRBD2 (5 bases each). Deletions cut 8 bases from V and 4 bases from J, with 27 bases between. Germline assignment: CDR1 MNHNY and CDR2 SVGAGI (reference sequence). This CDR3 is built from 18 residues. The CDR3 DNA reads TGTGCCAGCCGACTATCAGGAGCCCCGGACAAAGCTTACAATGAGCAGTTCTTC. Its translation is CASRLSGAPDKAYNEQFF.

The rearrangement links TRBV12-3 or TRBV12-4 to TRBJ2-2; the match to TRBD1 covers 9 bases. With V trimmed by 5 bases and J by 3 bases, 7 bases remained unmatched. The CDR3 has 16 amino acids. In DNA form, the CDR3 reads TGTGCCAGCAGTGGACAACAGGGGGCATACACCGGGGAGCTGTTTTTT. This translates into CASSGQQGAYTGELFF.

This chain uses TRBV4-2 with TRBJ2-1; 8 bases line up with TRBD2. This CDR3 comprises 16 residues. The J segment lost 8 bases and the V segment lost 0 bases, leaving 9 bases of the junction unmatched. Germline loops: CDR1 LGHNA, CDR2 YNFKEQ. CDR3 amino acids: CASSQDWTSPSDEQFF. The CDR3 DNA follows: TGTGCCAGCAGCCAAGACTGGACTAGCCCATCGGATGAGCAGTTCTTC.

This clonotype has just a few counts. The V gene is TRBV6-1, the J gene TRBJ2-2; 7 bases agree with TRBD1. CDR1 is MNHNS, CDR2 SASEGT, per germline. J gave up 3 bases and V 9 bases, and 4 bases lay outside the gene matches. The CDR3 runs 13 residues. The DNA for the CDR3 is TGTGCCAGTGATACAGGGGACACCGGGGAGCTGTTTTTT. Translated: CASDTGDTGELFF.

The rearrangement links TRBV10-2 to TRBJ2-7; D may be TRBD1 (7 bases). The CDR3 is 13 residues long. Germline lookup yields CDR1 WSHSY and CDR2 SAAADI. The V and J ends lost 8 bases and 4 bases respectively, with 15 bases between them. The CDR3 spells CASGRDSIYEQYF. CDR3 sequence (DNA): TGCGCCAGCGGGCGGGACAGCATATACGAGCAGTACTTC.

The gene calls are TRBV12-5 and TRBJ2-1, with D perhaps TRBD1 or TRBD2 (6 bases each). V gave up 10 bases and J gave up 5 bases, with 18 bases separating them. Germline CDR1 and CDR2: LGHNT and FRNRAP. The CDR3 spans 14 residues. CDR3 nucleotides: TGTGCTATCCCAAAGGGGGAGGACGACAATGAGCAGTTCTTC. It codes for CAIPKGEDDNEQFF.

The chain carries TRBV20-1 and TRBJ2-7, with D unclear. The CDR3 loop spans 14 amino acids. V dropped 0 bases and J dropped 0 bases, with 9 bases sitting between them. Germline CDR1 is DFQATT and CDR2 is SNEGSKA (reference sequence). The CDR3, as DNA: TGCAGTGCTAGAGATATCGGCGGCTCCTACGAGCAGTACTTC. Protein product: CSARDIGGSYEQYF.

V is TRBV18 and J is TRBJ1-1; D unresolved. In germline, CDR1 is KGHSH, CDR2 LQKENI. V was pared by 5 bases and J by 3 bases, with 16 bases between. The CDR3 has 15 amino acids. CDR3 residues: CASSTEVSWYTEAFF. CDR3 coding DNA: TGTGCCAGCTCAACAGAGGTTTCTTGGTACACTGAAGCTTTCTTT.

This clonotype was observed a few times. The rearrangement links TRBV7-9 to TRBJ2-2, with D possibly being TRBD1 (5 bases). V lost 6 bases to trimming and J lost 1 base, with 9 bases between them. This CDR3 contains 14 residues. Per the germline V gene, CDR1 is SEHNR and CDR2 is FQNEAQ (reference sequence). As DNA, the CDR3 is TGTGCCAGCAGTTTTGACAGGAACACCGGGGAGCTGTTTTTT. Amino acid sequence: CASSFDRNTGELFF.

This clonotype has a handful of counts. The CDR3 region is CASSWYPGGTEAFF. The CDR3 region has the DNA TGCGCCAGCAGCTGGTATCCGGGGGGCACTGAAGCTTTCTTT. The chain recombines TRBV5-1 with TRBJ1-1; D possibly corresponds to TRBD1 (5 bases). Germline-derived CDR1 and CDR2 are SGHRS and YFSETQ. Trimming cost V 3 bases and J 4 bases, with 13 bases left between them. This CDR3 has 14 amino acids.

This clonotype was seen only a few times. The V and J genes are TRBV6-1 and TRBJ2-1, with 12 nucleotides matching TRBD2. Germline assignment: CDR1 MNHNS and CDR2 SASEGT. This CDR3 is built from 16 residues. The V segment lost 6 bases and the J segment 0 bases; nucleotides outside the gene matches: 3. CDR3 sequence reads: CASRTSGGSSYNEQFF. CDR3 DNA: TGTGCCAGCAGGACTAGCGGGGGCAGCTCCTACAATGAGCAGTTCTTC.